These 32 T cell receptor beta chains were all obtained from the same sample, sequenced in a study of CD8+ T cells in alopecia areata. RNA extraction was followed by reverse transcription into cDNA, which acted as the sequencing template. This table comes from immunoSEQ multiplex PCR, and its TCRdb copy is limited to in-frame clones, with some not included. Among around 140,000 clones listed, over 80% were seen once. The material sequenced was CD8+ T cells sorted from blood, taken at week 0. The receptors derive from a human donor with alopecia areata.

The rearrangement links TRBV11-2 to TRBJ1-1; maybe TRBD1 (5 bases). Deletions cut 1 base from V and 1 base from J, with 7 bases between. This CDR3 contains 14 residues. CDR1 SGHAT and CDR2 FQNNGV come from the germline V gene. CDR3 residues: CASSLAGTNTEAFF. The CDR3 DNA is TGTGCCAGCAGCTTAGCCGGGACGAACACTGAAGCTTTCTTT.

V and J are TRBV6-1 and TRBJ2-2; 8 bases agree with TRBD1. Germline values: CDR1 MNHNS, CDR2 SASEGT. Trimming removed 10 bases from V and 6 bases from J; junction bases left unmatched: 10. The CDR3 is 14 amino acids. The CDR3, as DNA: TGTGCCACCTTCAGGGGGCCCGTAGCCGGGGAGCTGTTTTTT. Translation: CATFRGPVAGELFF.

The J gene is TRBJ1-6, the V gene TRBV7-9, with D unclear. The V and J ends lost 1 base and 7 bases respectively, with 11 bases between them. The CDR3 has 15 residues. In germline, CDR1 is SEHNR, CDR2 FQNEAQ (reference sequence). The CDR3 coding sequence is TGTGCCAGCAGCTTAGTGGTGGGATCCAATTCACCCCTCCACTTT. Its translation: CASSLVVGSNSPLHF. Complete variable domain (other parts from reference TRBV7-9 and TRBJ1-6): DTGVSQNPRHKITKRGQNVTFRCDPISEHNRLYWYRQTLGQGPEFLTYFQNEAQLEKSRLLSDRFSAERPKGSFSTLEIQRTEQGDSAMYLCASSLVVGSNSPLHFGNGTRLTVT.

A remark on this clone: At one end the junction does not follow the germline gene, possibly because of a read error. This chain connects TRBV7-2 to TRBJ2-5; no firm D call. CDR3 length equals 11 residues. Germline V gives CDR1 SGHTA, CDR2 FQGNSA. CDR3 region: CASSLVRPPHF. CDR3 DNA: TGTGCCAGCAGCTTAGTCCGGCCACCTCACTTC.

As regards this clone: Other DNA sequences in this sample translate to the same CDR3. The chain carries TRBV9 and TRBJ2-6; D gene unclear. The V gene's germline CDR1 is SGDLS and CDR2 YYNGEE. The CDR3 extends over 13 amino acids. Trimming removed 0 bases at V and 4 bases at J, with 2 bases between. DNA for the CDR3: TGTGCCAGCAGCGTAGGGGGGGCCAACGTCCTGACTTTC. It yields the protein CASSVGGANVLTF. The complete variable domain, with remaining parts taken from reference TRBV9 and TRBJ2-6, reads DSGVTQTPKHLITATGQRVTLRCSPRSGDLSVYWYQQSLDQGLQFLIQYYNGEERAKGNILERFSAQQFPDLHSELNLSSLELGDSALYFCASSVGGANVLTFGAGSRLTVL.

The rearrangement joins TRBV5-1 to TRBJ2-7; 8 bases match TRBD1. The germline CDR1 and CDR2 sequences are SGHRS and YFSETQ. CDR3 length equals 15 residues. After removal of 0 bases from V and 3 bases from J, the junction contained 5 bases not matched to a gene. The CDR3 DNA is TGCGCCAGCAGCTTGGAACAGGGGGGCCGCTACGAGCAGTACTTC. This encodes CASSLEQGGRYEQYF.

The gene calls are TRBV4-2 and TRBJ2-7; TRBD2 matches 12 bases. Germline V gene lookup returns CDR1 LGHNA and CDR2 YNFKEQ. The CDR3 is made up of 16 amino acids. With 1 base clipped from V and 3 bases from J, the junction kept 4 bases outside the gene matches. The CDR3 nucleotides read TGTGCCAGCAGCCAAGGGGAGACTAGCGGGAGCTACGAGCAGTACTTC. Protein product: CASSQGETSGSYEQYF.

The table lists this clone with a count of one. The chain has TRBV27 and TRBJ1-2; no reliable D call. This CDR3 has 13 residues. In germline, CDR1 is MNHEY, CDR2 SMNVEV (reference sequence). V lost 6 bases and J lost 3, with 11 bases in between. This CDR3 is CASSPAGYYGYTF. The CDR3 DNA reads TGTGCCAGCAGCCCCGCCGGTTACTATGGCTACACCTTC.

This chain joins TRBV5-4 and TRBJ2-5; D may be TRBD1 (6 bases). The CDR3 loop spans 15 amino acids. Germline assignment: CDR1 SGHNT and CDR2 YYREEE (reference sequence). V was cut by 5 bases and J by 7 bases, with 21 bases left in between. The CDR3: CASSSPTVLRGTQYF. For the CDR3, the DNA is TGTGCCAGCAGTTCCCCGACAGTCCTCAGGGGGACCCAGTACTTC.

The rearrangement links TRBV29-1 to TRBJ2-1, with a possible D match to TRBD2 (5 bases). V gave up 5 bases and J gave up 7 bases, with 15 bases separating them. Germline assignment: CDR1 SQVTM and CDR2 ANQGSEA. The CDR3 has 13 amino acids. The CDR3 DNA follows: TGCAGCGTTTTTGCGGGCTCCGCTAATGAGCAGTTCTTC. Amino acids: CSVFAGSANEQFF.

This clone appeared a few times. The rearrangement links TRBV19 to TRBJ2-1; maybe TRBD2 (6 bases). Germline CDR1 is LNHDA and CDR2 is SQIVND (reference sequence). The CDR3 contains 13 residues. The ends were cut back, 3 bases at V and 8 bases at J, with 11 bases in the middle. DNA of the CDR3: TGTGCCAGTAGTATGGGACTGCGCCATGAGCAGTTCTTC. Protein sequence: CASSMGLRHEQFF.

V gene TRBV5-1 combines with J gene TRBJ2-3; D gene uncertain. There are 17 residues in the CDR3. The germline CDR1 and CDR2 sequences are SGHRS and YFSETQ. The V end was cut by 0 bases, the J end by 0 bases, with 14 bases between. Here the CDR3 DNA reads TGCGCCAGCAGCTTGGGATCGCGAACCCATAGCACAGATACGCAGTATTTT. Its protein is CASSLGSRTHSTDTQYF.

The chain links TRBV7-9 to TRBJ1-4; maybe TRBD1 (5 bases). This CDR3 has 16 amino acids. V was trimmed by 4 bases and J by 0 bases, leaving 12 bases between them. CDR1 and CDR2 from the germline V gene are SEHNR and FQNEAQ (reference sequence). CDR3 in DNA: TGTGCCAGCAGCTCCTCCCGACAGCCAACTAATGAAAAACTGTTTTTT. Amino acid sequence: CASSSSRQPTNEKLFF.

This chain links TRBV6-1 with TRBJ2-5; 8 nucleotides align to TRBD2. The CDR3 length is 15 residues. The J segment lost 1 base and the V segment lost 8 bases, leaving 9 bases of the junction unmatched. Per the germline V gene, CDR1 is MNHNS and CDR2 is SASEGT. In DNA form, the CDR3 reads TGTGCCAGCTGGAGCCCGGGGGGGCTCCAAGAGACCCAGTACTTC. Translated: CASWSPGGLQETQYF.

V usage is TRBV10-2 and J usage is TRBJ2-3; D is unclear. From germline, CDR1 is WSHSY and CDR2 SAAADI. Trimming took 0 bases from V and 8 from J, leaving 18 bases between them. There are 16 residues in the CDR3. CDR3 sequence reads: CASSESWANDGGTQYF. The CDR3 nucleotides read TGCGCCAGCAGTGAGTCGTGGGCAAACGACGGCGGTACGCAGTATTTT.

The chain links TRBV9 to TRBJ1-2; 7 bases align to TRBD1. The J segment lost 3 bases and the V segment lost 3 bases, leaving 8 bases of the junction unmatched. CDR3 length: 15 amino acids. The germline gives CDR1 SGDLS, CDR2 YYNGEE. CDR3 in amino acids: CASSGNRGSYYGYTF. Here the CDR3 DNA reads TGTGCCAGCAGCGGGAACAGGGGTTCATACTATGGCTACACCTTC.

The rearrangement joins TRBV6-1 to TRBJ2-7; TRBD1 might be the D (5 bases). The CDR3 is made up of 15 amino acids. CDR1 and CDR2 from the germline V gene are MNHNS and SASEGT. The V gene lost 1 base and the J gene lost 3 bases, with 13 bases spanning the gap. Written as DNA, the CDR3 is TGTGCCAGCAGTGAAGACCTGACAGTGTACTACGAGCAGTACTTC. It specifies CASSEDLTVYYEQYF.

The chain employs TRBV5-1 and TRBJ1-6, with 11 bases identical to TRBD1. Germline values: CDR1 SGHRS, CDR2 YFSETQ. Unmatched junction bases numbered 9, after V lost 3 bases and J lost 4 bases. The CDR3 covers 18 residues. CDR3 protein: CASSYRDRGSSYNSPLHF. The DNA for the CDR3 is TGCGCCAGCAGCTACCGGGACAGGGGGAGTTCGTATAATTCACCCCTCCACTTT.

The chain uses TRBV4-1 and TRBJ2-3; D is uncertain. This CDR3 spans 14 amino acids. Germline V gene data show CDR1 as MGHRA and CDR2 as YSYEKL. With 1 base removed from V and 6 bases from J, the gap between germline ends came to 11 bases. CDR3 protein: CASSQGPMGDTQYF. In DNA form, the CDR3 reads TGCGCCAGCAGCCAAGGACCGATGGGGGATACGCAGTATTTT.

This sequence joins TRBV6-5 and TRBJ2-5; 9 bases fit TRBD1. J gave up 4 bases and V 2 bases, and 8 bases lay outside the gene matches. The CDR3 contains 16 residues. The germline gives CDR1 MNHEY, CDR2 SVGAGI. The CDR3 region is CASSYPTPDRGETQYF. As DNA, the CDR3 is TGTGCCAGCAGTTACCCTACTCCGGACAGGGGAGAGACCCAGTACTTC.

V is TRBV5-6 and J is TRBJ2-7; unclear D gene. V shed 4 bases and J shed 0 bases, with 20 bases lying between them. Germline V gene lookup returns CDR1 SGHDT and CDR2 YYEEEE. CDR3 length: 17 amino acids. The CDR3 loop is CASSPPPQKGPSYEQYF. In DNA form, the CDR3 reads TGTGCCAGCAGCCCCCCTCCACAAAAAGGACCCTCCTACGAGCAGTACTTC.

The CDR3 sequence is CASSSPGQDLTDTQYF. The CDR3 DNA sequence: TGTGCCAGCAGCTCTCCGGGACAGGACCTCACAGATACGCAGTATTTT. The chain links TRBV5-6 to TRBJ2-3; 8 bases map to TRBD1. Germline-derived CDR1 and CDR2 are SGHDT and YYEEEE. CDR3 length equals 16 residues. The V gene end was trimmed by 3 bases and the J gene end by 2 bases; junction bases not matched to a gene: 8. Drawing the rest from reference TRBV5-6 and TRBJ2-3, the complete variable domain is DAGVTQSPTHLIKTRGQQVTLRCSPKSGHDTVSWYQQALGQGPQFIFQYYEEEERQRGNFPDRFSGHQFPNYSSELNVNALLLGDSALYLCASSSPGQDLTDTQYFGPGTRLTVL.

This chain joins TRBV5-1 and TRBJ2-6, with D maybe TRBD1 (5 bases). Germline V gives CDR1 SGHRS, CDR2 YFSETQ. V lost 4 bases, J lost 0 bases, and 23 bases lay in between. CDR3 length: 20 residues. DNA of the CDR3: TGCGCCAGCAGCAGTCAAATAGGGGATACGGTGTTCTCTGGGGCCAACGTCCTGACTTTC. As protein: CASSSQIGDTVFSGANVLTF. The entire variable domain, with the rest obtained from reference TRBV5-1 and TRBJ2-6, is as follows: KAGVTQTPRYLIKTRGQQVTLSCSPISGHRSVSWYQQTPGQGLQFLFEYFSETQRNKGNFPGRFSGRQFSNSRSEMNVSTLELGDSALYLCASSSQIGDTVFSGANVLTFGAGSRLTVL.

This clone was picked up one time. The rearrangement joins TRBV10-2 to TRBJ2-7; 8 bases line up with TRBD1. V trimming: 4 bases; J trimming: 2 bases; junction bases outside the gene matches: 4. CDR1 is WSHSY and CDR2 is SAAADI in the germline V gene. The CDR3 is 14 residues long. CDR3 sequence reads: CASSGSGGAYEQYF. CDR3 nucleotides: TGCGCCAGCAGTGGATCAGGGGGCGCCTACGAGCAGTACTTC.

The rearrangement uses TRBV5-1 and TRBJ2-7; D gene ambiguous. In germline, CDR1 is SGHRS, CDR2 YFSETQ. Trimming cost V 1 base and J 5 bases, with 10 bases left between them. The CDR3 is 13 residues long. CDR3 in DNA: TGCGCCAGCAGCTTGTTGGGTGGTGACGAGCAGTACTTC. This gives the protein CASSLLGGDEQYF.

This clone appeared once. Other DNA sequences in the same sample also yield this CDR3. V gene TRBV7-6 combines with J gene TRBJ2-3, with 11 bases aligning to TRBD2. This CDR3 comprises 16 residues. Germline V gene sequence: CDR1 SGHVS, CDR2 FNYEAQ. Trimming removed 1 base from V and 6 bases from J; junction bases left unmatched: 6. The CDR3 reads CASSLELAGAADTQYF. DNA of the CDR3: TGTGCCAGCAGCTTAGAACTAGCGGGGGCCGCGGATACGCAGTATTTT.

This rearrangement joins TRBV29-1 to TRBJ2-7, with D uncertain. Germline CDR1 and CDR2: SQVTM and ANQGSEA. Between the trimmed V and J ends, which lost 1 base and 0 bases, there was a span of 13 bases. The CDR3 extends over 15 amino acids. In DNA form, the CDR3 reads TGCAGCGTTGAAGTACCAGGCCTGACCTCCTACGAGCAGTACTTC. Amino acids: CSVEVPGLTSYEQYF.

The gene calls are TRBV6-4 and TRBJ2-1; TRBD1 or TRBD2 may be the D gene (5 bases each). Germline V lookup: CDR1 MRHNA, CDR2 SNTAGT. Between the trimmed V and J ends, which lost 2 bases and 2 bases, there was a span of 7 bases. This CDR3 region has 14 residues. Here the CDR3 DNA reads TGTGCCAGCAGTGACGGGGACCCCTACAATGAGCAGTTCTTC. It encodes CASSDGDPYNEQFF.

The chain has TRBV4-1 and TRBJ1-5; D uncertain. The V end lost 1 base, the J end lost 3 bases, and 7 bases lay between the germline ends. Germline CDR1 is MGHRA and CDR2 is YSYEKL. The CDR3 totals 14 residues. The CDR3 nucleotides read TGCGCCAGCAGCCAAGGACCCTTCAATCAGCCCCAGCATTTT. It encodes CASSQGPFNQPQHF.

The chain couples TRBV7-6 to TRBJ2-7; D remains unclear. Trimming removed 1 base at V and 2 bases at J, with 15 bases between. This CDR3 comprises 16 residues. The V gene's germline CDR1 is SGHVS and CDR2 FNYEAQ. CDR3 sequence: CASSLGAHAGTYEQYF. In nucleotides, the CDR3 is TGTGCCAGCAGCTTAGGGGCCCATGCAGGTACCTACGAGCAGTACTTC.

The chain joins TRBV5-1 to TRBJ2-1, with D tentatively TRBD1 (6 bases). Germline loops: CDR1 SGHRS, CDR2 YFSETQ. The CDR3 sequence is 16 residues long. Trimming cost V 3 bases and J 15 bases, with 28 bases left between them. Here the CDR3 reads CASSSTPSGTSDNRFF. DNA for the CDR3: TGCGCCAGCAGCTCCACTCCGTCCGGGACAAGCGACAATAGGTTCTTC.

The J gene is TRBJ1-1, the V gene TRBV5-1, with no clear D. The CDR3 runs 15 residues. Trimming shortened V by 3 bases and J by 3 bases, and 15 bases separated the two germline ends. Germline loops: CDR1 SGHRS, CDR2 YFSETQ. The CDR3 region is CASSWKGSEYTEAFF. The DNA for the CDR3 is TGCGCCAGCAGCTGGAAGGGTTCCGAGTACACTGAAGCTTTCTTT.